One and the same sample provided the 12 T cell receptor beta chains below, sequenced in a study of identifying expanded T cells in peripheral blood. The table came from immunoSEQ multiplex PCR; TCRdb's copy has only in-frame clones and leaves some out. The table shows roughly 100,000 clones, with 88% occurring only once. Specimen: blood. The receptors derive from a person aged 18 to 69 in good health.

The chain uses TRBV2 and TRBJ2-6, with a weak D call TRBD2 (7 bases). The CDR3 is made up of 17 amino acids. CDR1 SNHLY and CDR2 FYNNEI come from the germline V gene. V shed 7 bases and J shed 0 bases, with 16 bases lying between them. Here the CDR3 reads CASKGGTPHSGANVLTF. The CDR3 DNA reads TGTGCCAGCAAGGGGGGGACCCCACACTCTGGGGCCAACGTCCTGACTTTC.

The chain uses TRBV11-3 and TRBJ2-1; TRBD2 matches 8 bases. The J segment lost 0 bases and the V segment lost 6 bases, leaving 10 bases of the junction unmatched. CDR3 length equals 17 residues. Germline loops: CDR1 SGHNT, CDR2 YENEEA. The CDR3: CASSQTGGSSSYNEQFF. The CDR3 nucleotides are TGTGCCAGCAGTCAGACGGGGGGGTCATCCTCCTACAATGAGCAGTTCTTC.

The chain is built from TRBV6-5 and TRBJ1-5; D might be TRBD1 (6 bases). CDR1 is MNHEY and CDR2 is SVGAGI in the germline V gene. V was shortened by 4 bases and J by 5 bases, with 12 bases between the two germline ends. The CDR3 consists of 14 residues. Here the CDR3 DNA reads TGTGCCAGCAGTTTCTCCCGACAGGATCAGCCCCAGCATTTT. The encoded protein is CASSFSRQDQPQHF.

In this sample, this clone turned up once. The DNA for the CDR3 is TGTGCCAGTAGTATGGGTCAGACACTAACCTACGAGCAGTACTTC. This codes for CASSMGQTLTYEQYF. V and J are TRBV19 and TRBJ2-7; D call uncertain. The V end was cut by 3 bases, the J end by 2 bases, with 14 bases between. Per the germline V gene, CDR1 is LNHDA and CDR2 is SQIVND (reference sequence). The CDR3 loop spans 15 amino acids.

This sequence joins TRBV6-5 and TRBJ2-7, with D hard to call. Trimming removed 6 bases from V and 4 bases from J, with 13 bases in between. Germline CDR1 MNHEY, CDR2 SVGAGI. The CDR3 extends over 13 amino acids. The CDR3 region is CASSQPPMYEQYF. The CDR3 region has the DNA TGTGCCAGCAGCCAGCCTCCCATGTACGAGCAGTACTTC.

The rearrangement uses TRBV5-6 and TRBJ2-5, with D perhaps given as TRBD1 or TRBD2 (6 bases each). This CDR3 is 13 amino acids long. Trimming stripped 3 bases from V and 5 bases from J, with 11 bases between. CDR1 is SGHDT and CDR2 is YYEEEE in the germline V gene. The CDR3 nucleotides read TGTGCCAGCAGCTCGGGGGCCGGTGAGACCCAGTACTTC. Amino acid sequence: CASSSGAGETQYF.

CDR3 in amino acids: CASSGRPGGWQPQHF. The CDR3 bases are TGTGCCAGCAGTGGCCGACCAGGAGGCTGGCAGCCCCAGCATTTT. The chain recombines TRBV27 with TRBJ1-5; D is unresolved. V shed 5 bases and J shed 7 bases, with 18 bases lying between them. The CDR3 has 15 amino acids. Germline V gives CDR1 MNHEY, CDR2 SMNVEV (reference sequence).

The chain joins TRBV28 to TRBJ1-2, with 7 nucleotides matching TRBD1. This CDR3 is 15 amino acids long. V lost 5 bases and J lost 0; bases outside the gene matches: 6. Germline V lookup: CDR1 MDHEN, CDR2 SYDVKM. In DNA form, the CDR3 reads TGTGCCAGCAGTCCGACAGGGTTAGCTAACTATGGCTACACCTTC. Amino acid sequence: CASSPTGLANYGYTF.

The V call is TRBV7-3, the J call TRBJ2-7; TRBD1 matches 9 bases. V shed 5 bases and J 10 bases; nucleotides not matched to a gene: 12. The germline V gene encodes CDR1 SGHTA and CDR2 FQGTGA. This CDR3 has 14 residues. The CDR3 reads CASSPSGGTGSQYF. CDR3 bases: TGTGCCAGCAGCCCCTCCGGGGGGACAGGGTCTCAGTACTTC.

The V and J genes are TRBV7-2 and TRBJ1-4; D uncertain. Trimming cost V 0 bases and J 6 bases, with 8 bases left between them. Germline CDR1 and CDR2: SGHTA and FQGNSA. The CDR3 runs to 14 residues. This chain's CDR3 is CASSLAIGDEKLFF. The CDR3, as DNA: TGTGCCAGCAGCTTAGCGATTGGGGATGAAAAACTGTTTTTT.

The gene calls are TRBV30 and TRBJ1-5, with TRBD1 as a possible D gene (6 bases). Germline CDR1 and CDR2: GTSNPN and SVGIG (reference sequence). V was shortened by 4 bases and J by 1 base, with 14 bases between the two germline ends. The CDR3 consists of 15 residues. The CDR3 DNA follows: TGTGCCTGGAACCCACAGGGTGGAAGCAATCAGCCCCAGCATTTT. Translation: CAWNPQGGSNQPQHF.

V and J are TRBV5-4 and TRBJ2-5; D uncertain. CDR3 size: 17 residues. CDR1 is SGHNT, CDR2 YYREEE, per germline (reference sequence). V lost 0 bases and J lost 1, with 16 bases in between. CDR3 region: CASSLGLHTIAQETQYF. For the CDR3, the DNA is TGTGCCAGCAGCTTGGGTCTGCACACCATAGCCCAAGAGACCCAGTACTTC.